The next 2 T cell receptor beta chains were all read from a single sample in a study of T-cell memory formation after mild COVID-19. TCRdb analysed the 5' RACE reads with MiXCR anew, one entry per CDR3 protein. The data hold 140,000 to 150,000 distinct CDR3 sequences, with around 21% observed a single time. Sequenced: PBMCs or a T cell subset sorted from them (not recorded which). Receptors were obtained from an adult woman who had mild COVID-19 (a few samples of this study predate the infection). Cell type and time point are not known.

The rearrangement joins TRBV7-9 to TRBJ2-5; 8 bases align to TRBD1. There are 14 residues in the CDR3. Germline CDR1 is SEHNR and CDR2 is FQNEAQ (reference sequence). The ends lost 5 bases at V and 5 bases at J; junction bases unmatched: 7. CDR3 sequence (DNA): TGTGCCAGCAGCCCCTTCAGGACAGGGGAGACCCAGTACTTC. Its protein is CASSPFRTGETQYF.

The DNA of the CDR3 is TGTGCCAGCACTCCCCGGGCCGGGGTGAATGAGCAGTTCTTC. Its protein is CASTPRAGVNEQFF. The chain couples TRBV9 to TRBJ2-1; possible D gene TRBD2, 5 bases. The CDR3 spans 14 residues. V shed 6 bases and J shed 7 bases, with 17 bases lying between them. Germline lookup yields CDR1 SGDLS and CDR2 YYNGEE. The variable domain in full, with the rest retrieved from reference TRBV9 and TRBJ2-1, is DSGVTQTPKHLITATGQRVTLRCSPRSGDLSVYWYQQSLDQGLQFLIQYYNGEERAKGNILERFSAQQFPDLHSELNLSSLELGDSALYFCASTPRAGVNEQFFGPGTRLTVL.